Below, 14 T cell receptor beta chains from the same sample are listed, as sequenced in a study of blood T cell repertoires in COVID-19. Libraries were prepared by immunoSEQ multiplex PCR; TCRdb keeps only in-frame clonotypes and omits some of them. The table has about 180,000 clones, around 86% seen once. The sequenced sample consisted of peripheral blood. The receptors stem from a woman in her thirties with active or convalescent COVID-19.

This CDR3 reads CASSGRSYEQYF. As DNA, the CDR3 is TGTGCCAGTAGCGGGAGGTCCTACGAGCAGTACTTC. This chain uses TRBV19 with TRBJ2-7; 7 bases agree with TRBD2. In germline, CDR1 is LNHDA, CDR2 SQIVND (reference sequence). The length of the CDR3 is 12 residues. J was trimmed by 1 base and V by 6 bases; bases with no gene match: 0.

The V call is TRBV6-5, the J call TRBJ2-7; TRBD1 might be the D (6 bases). The ends were cut back, 7 bases at V and 3 bases at J, with 16 bases in the middle. Germline V CDR1 and CDR2: MNHEY, SVGAGI. This CDR3 is built from 14 residues. CDR3: CASKRQEFNYEQYF. The CDR3 DNA sequence: TGTGCCAGCAAAAGACAGGAATTCAACTACGAGCAGTACTTC.

The chain uses TRBV29-1 and TRBJ1-1; TRBD1 matches at 7 bases. This CDR3 is 14 amino acids long. Germline V gene sequence: CDR1 SQVTM, CDR2 ANQGSEA. The ends lost 7 bases at V and 5 bases at J; junction bases unmatched: 13. As DNA, the CDR3 is TGCAGCGCAGATACAGGGGTGCGTCAGACTGAAGCTTTCTTT. Translated: CSADTGVRQTEAFF.

This chain connects TRBV5-4 to TRBJ2-5, with 13 bases identical to TRBD2. The CDR3 is 15 amino acids. The V segment lost 5 bases and the J segment 5 bases; nucleotides outside the gene matches: 6. Germline V gives CDR1 SGHNT, CDR2 YYREEE (reference sequence). The DNA for the CDR3 is TGTGCCAGCAGTGGACTAGCGGGGGTCACGGAGACCCAGTACTTC. Its translation is CASSGLAGVTETQYF.

The chain joins TRBV18 to TRBJ1-1, with 12 nucleotides matching TRBD1. V was pared by 4 bases and J by 4 bases, with 7 bases of the junction left unmatched. In germline, CDR1 is KGHSH, CDR2 LQKENI. The CDR3 sequence is 16 residues long. The CDR3 here is CASSHGTGGLGTEAFF. The CDR3 DNA sequence: TGTGCCAGCTCACACGGGACAGGGGGCCTCGGCACTGAAGCTTTCTTT.

The rearrangement links TRBV19 to TRBJ1-1, with TRBD1 matching 9 bases. The germline V gene encodes CDR1 LNHDA and CDR2 SQIVND (reference sequence). The ends lost 5 bases at V and 7 bases at J; junction bases unmatched: 14. The CDR3 covers 16 residues. CDR3 protein: CASSRIPGQGSGEAFF. The CDR3 coding sequence is TGTGCCAGTAGTCGAATTCCGGGACAGGGTTCGGGTGAAGCTTTCTTT.

The chain recombines TRBV7-8 with TRBJ1-5; possible D gene TRBD1, 5 bases. Trimming shortened V by 3 bases and J by 7 bases, and 13 bases separated the two germline ends. Germline V lookup: CDR1 SGHVS, CDR2 FQNEAQ. This CDR3 has 14 residues. The CDR3 coding sequence is TGTGCCAGCAGCTTTACAGGAGGGCAACAGCCCCAGCATTTT. It codes for CASSFTGGQQPQHF.

There are a few counts of this clone. The J gene is TRBJ1-6, the V gene TRBV19; the D gene is possibly TRBD1 (6 bases). Trimming left V 7 bases short and J 0 bases short, with 16 bases between. The CDR3 has 17 residues. CDR1 is LNHDA, CDR2 SQIVND, per germline (reference sequence). The CDR3 loop reads CASTNPDSSSYNSPLHF. The CDR3 DNA reads TGTGCCAGTACTAACCCGGACAGTAGCTCCTATAATTCACCCCTCCACTTT.

This chain links TRBV14 with TRBJ2-5; possibly TRBD1 for D (7 bases). Between the trimmed V and J ends, which lost 0 bases and 6 bases, there was a span of 14 bases. The CDR3 spans 15 residues. Germline-derived CDR1 and CDR2 are SGHDN and FVKESK. CDR3 coding DNA: TGTGCCAGCAGCCAAGAGGGCAGGGGGAGGAAGACCCAGTACTTC. Translated: CASSQEGRGRKTQYF. Using reference TRBV14 and TRBJ2-5 for the parts outside the CDR3, the full variable domain is EAGVTQFPSHSVIEKGQTVTLRCDPISGHDNLYWYRRVMGKEIKFLLHFVKESKQDESGMPNNRFLAERTGGTYSTLKVQPAELEDSGVYFCASSQEGRGRKTQYFGPGTRLLVL.

The J gene is TRBJ2-5, the V gene TRBV30, with TRBD1 matching 7 bases. V gave up 2 bases and J gave up 1 base; unmatched junction bases: 7. There are 15 residues in the CDR3. Germline V gene lookup returns CDR1 GTSNPN and CDR2 SVGIG (reference sequence). CDR3 DNA sequence: TGTGCCTGGAGTTCAGTGGGACAGCTCCAAGAGACCCAGTACTTC. Encoded protein: CAWSSVGQLQETQYF.

This rearrangement joins TRBV11-1 to TRBJ2-3, with a possible D match to TRBD1 (5 bases). V lost 4 bases and J lost 2, with 7 bases in between. This CDR3 contains 13 residues. CDR1 and CDR2 from the germline V gene are SGHAT and FQDESV (reference sequence). The CDR3 nucleotides read TGTGCCAGCAGCTCCAGGGTCACAGATACGCAGTATTTT. Translated, it gives CASSSRVTDTQYF. Variable domain in full (rest from reference TRBV11-1 and TRBJ2-3): EAEVAQSPRYKITEKSQAVAFWCDPISGHATLYWYRQILGQGPELLVQFQDESVVDDSQLPKDRFSAERLKGVDSTLKIQPAELGDSAMYLCASSSRVTDTQYFGPGTRLTVL.

The rearrangement links TRBV20-1 to TRBJ1-1; D ambiguous. The V and J ends lost 2 bases and 5 bases respectively, with 6 bases between them. CDR1 and CDR2 (germline): DFQATT, SNEGSKA (reference sequence). This CDR3 is built from 11 residues. This CDR3 reads CSARPQTEAFF. CDR3 nucleotides: TGCAGTGCTAGACCCCAGACTGAAGCTTTCTTT.

The chain couples TRBV11-3 to TRBJ1-1; TRBD1 is a possible D gene (6 bases). CDR3 length: 13 residues. Trimming removed 0 bases at V and 4 bases at J, with 6 bases between. Germline CDR1 reads SGHNT; CDR2 reads YENEEA. CDR3 in DNA: TGTGCCAGCAGCTTAGAAGGGGGCACTGAAGCTTTCTTT. Protein product: CASSLEGGTEAFF.

The chain joins TRBV28 to TRBJ1-3; D gene uncertain. This CDR3 has 14 amino acids. In germline, CDR1 is MDHEN, CDR2 SYDVKM. Deletions cut 5 bases from V and 2 bases from J, with 10 bases between. The CDR3 sequence is CASSPRPAGNTIYF. The CDR3 DNA reads TGTGCCAGCAGTCCGCGGCCTGCTGGAAACACCATATATTTT.